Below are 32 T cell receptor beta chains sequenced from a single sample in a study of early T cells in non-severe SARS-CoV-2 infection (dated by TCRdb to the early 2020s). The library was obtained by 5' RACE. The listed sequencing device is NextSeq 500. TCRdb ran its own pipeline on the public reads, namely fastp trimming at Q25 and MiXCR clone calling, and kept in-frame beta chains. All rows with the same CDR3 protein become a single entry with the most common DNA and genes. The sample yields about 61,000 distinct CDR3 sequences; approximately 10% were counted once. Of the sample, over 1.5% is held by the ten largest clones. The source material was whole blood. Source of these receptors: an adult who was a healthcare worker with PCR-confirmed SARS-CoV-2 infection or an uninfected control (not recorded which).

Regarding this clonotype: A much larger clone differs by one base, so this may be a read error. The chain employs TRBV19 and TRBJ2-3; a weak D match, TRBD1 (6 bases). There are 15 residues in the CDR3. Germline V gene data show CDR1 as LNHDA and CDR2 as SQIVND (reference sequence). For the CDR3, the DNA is TGTGTCAGTAGCTGGGACATGCCTAGCACAGATACGCAGTATTTT. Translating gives CVSSWDMPSTDTQYF.

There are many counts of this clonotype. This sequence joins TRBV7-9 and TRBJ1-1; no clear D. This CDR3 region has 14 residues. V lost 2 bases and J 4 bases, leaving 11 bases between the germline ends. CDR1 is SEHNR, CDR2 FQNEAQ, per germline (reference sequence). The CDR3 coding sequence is TGTGCCAGCAGCTTATTGCGGGCGGGCACTGAAGCTTTCTTT. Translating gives CASSLLRAGTEAFF.

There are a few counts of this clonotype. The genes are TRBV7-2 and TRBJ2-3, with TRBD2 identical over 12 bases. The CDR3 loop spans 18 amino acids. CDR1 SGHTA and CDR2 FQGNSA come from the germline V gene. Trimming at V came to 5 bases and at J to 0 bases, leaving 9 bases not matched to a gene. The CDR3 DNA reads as TGTGCCAGCAGCCCCCTAGCGGGGGGGACATCGAGCACAGATACGCAGTATTTT. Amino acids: CASSPLAGGTSSTDTQYF.

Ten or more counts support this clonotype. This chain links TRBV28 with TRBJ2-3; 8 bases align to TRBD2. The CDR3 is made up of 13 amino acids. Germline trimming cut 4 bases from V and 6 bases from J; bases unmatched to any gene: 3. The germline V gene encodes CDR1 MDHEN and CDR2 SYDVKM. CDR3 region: CASSSGGADTQYF. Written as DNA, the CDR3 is TGTGCCAGCAGTTCCGGGGGGGCGGATACGCAGTATTTT.

For the CDR3, the DNA is TGTGCCACCAGCAGAGATCCCCTCTTAGCGGACAATGAGCAGTTCTTC. Its protein is CATSRDPLLADNEQFF. The chain couples TRBV15 to TRBJ2-1, with a possible D match to TRBD2 (6 bases). The germline CDR1 and CDR2 sequences are LNHNV and YYDKDF (reference sequence). Between the trimmed V and J ends, which lost 0 bases and 5 bases, there was a span of 14 bases. This CDR3 contains 16 residues.

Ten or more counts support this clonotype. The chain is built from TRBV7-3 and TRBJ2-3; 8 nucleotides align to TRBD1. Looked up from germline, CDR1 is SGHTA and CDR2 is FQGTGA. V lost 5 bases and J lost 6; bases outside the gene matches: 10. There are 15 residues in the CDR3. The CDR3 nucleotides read TGTGCCAGCAGCCGTCTGGGACAGGAGGGGGATACGCAGTATTTT. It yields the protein CASSRLGQEGDTQYF. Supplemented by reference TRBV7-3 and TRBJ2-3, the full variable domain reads GAGVSQTPSNKVTEKGKYVELRCDPISGHTALYWYRQSLGQGPEFLIYFQGTGAADDSGLPNDRFFAVRPEGSVSTLKIQRTERGDSAVYLCASSRLGQEGDTQYFGPGTRLTVL.

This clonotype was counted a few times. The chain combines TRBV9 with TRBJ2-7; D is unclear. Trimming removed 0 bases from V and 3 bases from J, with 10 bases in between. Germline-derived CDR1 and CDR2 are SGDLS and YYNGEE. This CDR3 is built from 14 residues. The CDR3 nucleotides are TGTGCCAGCAGCGTAGCGACGGCAGACTACGAGCAGTACTTC. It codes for CASSVATADYEQYF.

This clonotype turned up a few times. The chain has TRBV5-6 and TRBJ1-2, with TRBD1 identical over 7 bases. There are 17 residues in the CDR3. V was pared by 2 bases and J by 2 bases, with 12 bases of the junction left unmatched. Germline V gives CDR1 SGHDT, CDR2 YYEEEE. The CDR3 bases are TGTGCCAGCAGCTTCCCGGACAGGACTCCCATAAACTATGGCTACACCTTC. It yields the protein CASSFPDRTPINYGYTF.

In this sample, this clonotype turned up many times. CDR3 coding DNA: TGTGCCAGCAGAAGTTGGGGAGGACGCTTCAATGAGCAGTTCTTC. Protein product: CASRSWGGRFNEQFF. V gene TRBV11-2 combines with J gene TRBJ2-1; D perhaps matches TRBD2 (6 bases). Germline CDR1 SGHAT, CDR2 FQNNGV. V was pared by 6 bases and J by 6 bases, with 18 bases between. This CDR3 has 15 residues.

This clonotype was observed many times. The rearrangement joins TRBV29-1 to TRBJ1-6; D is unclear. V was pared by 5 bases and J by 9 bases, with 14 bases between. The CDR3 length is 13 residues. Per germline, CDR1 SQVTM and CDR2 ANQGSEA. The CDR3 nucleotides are TGCAGCGTTCAGTCCTCGAGGGTTTCACCCCTCCACTTT. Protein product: CSVQSSRVSPLHF.

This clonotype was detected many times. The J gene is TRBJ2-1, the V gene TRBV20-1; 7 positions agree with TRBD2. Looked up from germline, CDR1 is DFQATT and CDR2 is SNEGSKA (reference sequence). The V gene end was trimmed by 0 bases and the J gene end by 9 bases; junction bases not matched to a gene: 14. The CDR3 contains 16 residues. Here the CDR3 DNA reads TGCAGTGCTAGAGATTCGGAAGCGGGGCAACTTCGTGAGCAGTTCTTC. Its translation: CSARDSEAGQLREQFF.

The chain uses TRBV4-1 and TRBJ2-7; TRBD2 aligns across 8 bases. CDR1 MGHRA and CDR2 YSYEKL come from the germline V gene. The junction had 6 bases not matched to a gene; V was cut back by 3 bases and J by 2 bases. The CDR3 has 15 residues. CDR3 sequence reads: CASSHTPGLAYEQYF. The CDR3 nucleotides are TGCGCCAGCAGCCACACTCCGGGACTAGCCTACGAGCAGTACTTC.

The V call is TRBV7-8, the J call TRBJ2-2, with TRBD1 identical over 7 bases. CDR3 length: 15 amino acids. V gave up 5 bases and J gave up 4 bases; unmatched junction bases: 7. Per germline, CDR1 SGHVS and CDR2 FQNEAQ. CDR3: CASSHNRGGTGELFF. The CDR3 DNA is TGTGCCAGCAGCCATAACAGGGGTGGCACCGGGGAGCTGTTTTTT. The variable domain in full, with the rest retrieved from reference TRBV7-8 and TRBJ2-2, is GAGVSQSPRYKVAKRGQDVALRCDPISGHVSLFWYQQALGQGPEFLTYFQNEAQLDKSGLPSDRFFAERPEGSVSTLKIQRTQQEDSAVYLCASSHNRGGTGELFFGEGSRLTVL.

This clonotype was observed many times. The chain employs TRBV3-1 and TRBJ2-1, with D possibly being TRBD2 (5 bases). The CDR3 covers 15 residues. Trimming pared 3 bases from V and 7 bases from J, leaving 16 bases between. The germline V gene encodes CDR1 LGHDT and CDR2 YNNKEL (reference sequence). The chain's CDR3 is CASSHTQTTVNEQFF. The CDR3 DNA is TGTGCCAGCAGCCATACCCAGACTACCGTAAATGAGCAGTTCTTC.

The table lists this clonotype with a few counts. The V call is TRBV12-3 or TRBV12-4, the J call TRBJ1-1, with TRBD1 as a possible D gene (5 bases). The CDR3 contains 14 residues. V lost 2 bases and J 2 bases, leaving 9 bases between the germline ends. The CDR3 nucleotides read TGTGCCAGCAGTTTAAAGAGGGGTAACACTGAAGCTTTCTTT. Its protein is CASSLKRGNTEAFF.

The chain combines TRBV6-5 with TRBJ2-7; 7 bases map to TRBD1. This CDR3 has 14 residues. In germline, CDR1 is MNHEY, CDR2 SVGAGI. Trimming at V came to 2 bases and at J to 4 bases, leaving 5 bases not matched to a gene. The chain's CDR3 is CASSYTGTDYEQYF. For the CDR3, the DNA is TGTGCCAGCAGTTACACCGGGACAGATTACGAGCAGTACTTC.

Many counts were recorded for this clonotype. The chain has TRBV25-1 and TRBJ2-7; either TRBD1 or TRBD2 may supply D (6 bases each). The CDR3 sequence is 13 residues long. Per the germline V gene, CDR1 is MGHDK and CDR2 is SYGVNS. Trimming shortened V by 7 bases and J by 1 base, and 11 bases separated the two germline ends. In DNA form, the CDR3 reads TGTGCCAGCACCGAGGGGGGATCCTACGAGCAGTACTTC. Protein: CASTEGGSYEQYF.

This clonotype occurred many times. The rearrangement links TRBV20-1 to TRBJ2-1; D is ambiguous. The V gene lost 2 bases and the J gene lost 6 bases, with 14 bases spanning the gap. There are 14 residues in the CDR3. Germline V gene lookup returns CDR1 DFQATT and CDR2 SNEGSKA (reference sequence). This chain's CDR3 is CSARSWRSFNEQFF. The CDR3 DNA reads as TGCAGTGCTAGAAGTTGGCGATCTTTCAATGAGCAGTTCTTC.

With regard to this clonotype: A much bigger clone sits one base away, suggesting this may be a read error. CDR3 in amino acids: CARSRTSGDEQFF. CDR3 DNA: TGTGCCAGGAGCCGGACTAGCGGCGATGAGCAGTTCTTC. This chain links TRBV11-2 with TRBJ2-1; 10 nucleotides line up with TRBD2. Germline CDR1 reads SGHAT; CDR2 reads FQNNGV. This CDR3 spans 13 amino acids. V lost 9 bases to trimming and J lost 8 bases; unmatched junction nucleotides: 7.

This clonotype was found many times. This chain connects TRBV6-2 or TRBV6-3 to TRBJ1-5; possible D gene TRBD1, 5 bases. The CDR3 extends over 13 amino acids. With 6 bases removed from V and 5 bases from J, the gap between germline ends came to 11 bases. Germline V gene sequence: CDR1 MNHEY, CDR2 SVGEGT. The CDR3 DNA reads TGTGCCAGCAGAGACGACAGAGATCAGCCCCAGCATTTT. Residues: CASRDDRDQPQHF.

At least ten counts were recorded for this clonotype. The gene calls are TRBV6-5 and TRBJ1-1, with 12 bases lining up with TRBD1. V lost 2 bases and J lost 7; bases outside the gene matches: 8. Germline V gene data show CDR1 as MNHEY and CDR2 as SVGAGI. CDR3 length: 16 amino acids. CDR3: CASSYKGQGASFEAFF. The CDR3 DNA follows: TGTGCCAGCAGTTACAAGGGACAGGGGGCCTCCTTTGAAGCTTTCTTT.

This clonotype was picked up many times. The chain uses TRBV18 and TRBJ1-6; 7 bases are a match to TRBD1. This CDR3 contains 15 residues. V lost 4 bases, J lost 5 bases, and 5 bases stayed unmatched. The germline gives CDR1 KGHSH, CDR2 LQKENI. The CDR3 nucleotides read TGTGCCAGCTCACGAGGGACAGTCAATAATTCACCCCTCCACTTT. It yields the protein CASSRGTVNNSPLHF.

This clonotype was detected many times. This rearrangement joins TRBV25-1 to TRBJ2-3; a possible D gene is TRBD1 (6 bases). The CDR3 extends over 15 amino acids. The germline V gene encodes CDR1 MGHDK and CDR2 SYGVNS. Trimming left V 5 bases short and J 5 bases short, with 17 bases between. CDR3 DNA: TGTGCCAGCAGTCCCCCCAGGGGCCCCCTAGATACGCAGTATTTT. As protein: CASSPPRGPLDTQYF.

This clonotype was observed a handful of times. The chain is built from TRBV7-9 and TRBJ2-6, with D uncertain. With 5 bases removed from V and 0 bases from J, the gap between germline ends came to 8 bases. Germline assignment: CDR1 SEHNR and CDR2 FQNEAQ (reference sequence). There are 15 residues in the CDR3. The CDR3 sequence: CASSPDGSGANVLTF. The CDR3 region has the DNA TGTGCCAGCAGCCCCGACGGCTCTGGGGCCAACGTCCTGACTTTC.

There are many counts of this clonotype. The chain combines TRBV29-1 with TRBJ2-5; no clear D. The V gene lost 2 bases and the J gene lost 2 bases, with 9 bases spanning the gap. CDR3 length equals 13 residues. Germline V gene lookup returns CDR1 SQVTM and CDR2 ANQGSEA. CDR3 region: CSVENRQQETQYF. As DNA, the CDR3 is TGCAGCGTTGAAAACCGTCAGCAAGAGACCCAGTACTTC.

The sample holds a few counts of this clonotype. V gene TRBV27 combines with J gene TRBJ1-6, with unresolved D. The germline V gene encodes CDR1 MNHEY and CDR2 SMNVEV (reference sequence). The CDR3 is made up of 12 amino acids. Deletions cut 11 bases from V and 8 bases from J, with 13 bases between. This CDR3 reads CAAGGLYSPLHF. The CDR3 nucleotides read TGTGCCGCAGGAGGGCTATATTCACCCCTCCACTTT.

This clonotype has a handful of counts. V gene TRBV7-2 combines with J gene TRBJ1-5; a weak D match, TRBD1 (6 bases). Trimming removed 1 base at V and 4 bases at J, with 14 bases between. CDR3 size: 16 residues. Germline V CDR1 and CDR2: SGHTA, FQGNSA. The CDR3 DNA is TGTGCCAGCAGCTTAGGAATGGGGGCGCAAAATCAGCCCCAGCATTTT. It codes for CASSLGMGAQNQPQHF.

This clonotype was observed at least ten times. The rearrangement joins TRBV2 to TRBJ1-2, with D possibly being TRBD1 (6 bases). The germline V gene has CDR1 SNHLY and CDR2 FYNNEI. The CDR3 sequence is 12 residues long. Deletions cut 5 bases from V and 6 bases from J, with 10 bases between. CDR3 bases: TGTGCCAGCAGTCCTCAGGGGCATGGCTACACCTTC. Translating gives CASSPQGHGYTF.

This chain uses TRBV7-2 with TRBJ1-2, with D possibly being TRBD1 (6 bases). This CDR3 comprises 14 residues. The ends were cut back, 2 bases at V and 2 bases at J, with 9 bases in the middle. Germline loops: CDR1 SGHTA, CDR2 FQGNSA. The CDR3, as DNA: TGTGCCAGCAGCTTACACGGACAGAACTATGGCTACACCTTC. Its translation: CASSLHGQNYGYTF.

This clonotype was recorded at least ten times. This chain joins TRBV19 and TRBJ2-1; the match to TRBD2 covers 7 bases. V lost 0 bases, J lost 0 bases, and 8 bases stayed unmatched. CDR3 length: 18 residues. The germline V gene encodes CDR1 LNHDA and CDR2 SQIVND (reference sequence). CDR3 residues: CASSIDPSAGPSYNEQFF. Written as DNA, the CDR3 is TGTGCCAGTAGTATAGATCCCTCAGCGGGACCCTCCTACAATGAGCAGTTCTTC.

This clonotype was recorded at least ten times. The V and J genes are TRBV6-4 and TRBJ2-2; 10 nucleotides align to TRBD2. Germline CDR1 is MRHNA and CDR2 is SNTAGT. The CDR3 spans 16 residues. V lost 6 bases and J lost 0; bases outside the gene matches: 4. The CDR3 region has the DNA TGTGCCAGCAGCCACACTAGCGGGGCGAACACCGGGGAGCTGTTTTTT. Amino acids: CASSHTSGANTGELFF.

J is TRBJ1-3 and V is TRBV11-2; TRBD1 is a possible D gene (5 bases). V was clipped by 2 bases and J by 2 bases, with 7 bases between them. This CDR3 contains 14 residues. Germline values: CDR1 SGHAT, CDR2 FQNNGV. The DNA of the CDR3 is TGTGCCAGCAGCTTAAGACAGACTGGAAACACCATATATTTT. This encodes CASSLRQTGNTIYF.